This T cell receptor (beta chain) was documented in a study of T cell responses to AZD1222 COVID-19 vaccine. Data came from immunoSEQ multiplex PCR; TCRdb stores just in-frame clones and leaves some out. The table lists fewer than 200,000 clones, 85% to 95% of them singletons. The TCR sequence derives from an adult in good health. The sample in question was peripheral blood, obtained on day 0 of AZD1222 vaccination.

CDR3 sequence reads: CASSVVHSNTGELFF. Written as DNA, the CDR3 is TGTGCCAGCAGCGTTGTCCACTCGAACACCGGGGAGCTGTTTTTT. The chain links TRBV5-5 to TRBJ2-2, with D unresolved. Trimming cost V 4 bases and J 0 bases, with 10 bases left between them. In germline, CDR1 is SGHKS, CDR2 YYEKEE (reference sequence). The CDR3 spans 15 residues. Based on the CDR3 plus reference TRBV5-5 and TRBJ2-2, the full variable domain is DAGVTQSPTHLIKTRGQQVTLRCSPISGHKSVSWYQQVLGQGPQFIFQYYEKEERGRGNFPDRFSARQFPNYSSELNVNALLLGDSALYLCASSVVHSNTGELFFGEGSRLTVL.